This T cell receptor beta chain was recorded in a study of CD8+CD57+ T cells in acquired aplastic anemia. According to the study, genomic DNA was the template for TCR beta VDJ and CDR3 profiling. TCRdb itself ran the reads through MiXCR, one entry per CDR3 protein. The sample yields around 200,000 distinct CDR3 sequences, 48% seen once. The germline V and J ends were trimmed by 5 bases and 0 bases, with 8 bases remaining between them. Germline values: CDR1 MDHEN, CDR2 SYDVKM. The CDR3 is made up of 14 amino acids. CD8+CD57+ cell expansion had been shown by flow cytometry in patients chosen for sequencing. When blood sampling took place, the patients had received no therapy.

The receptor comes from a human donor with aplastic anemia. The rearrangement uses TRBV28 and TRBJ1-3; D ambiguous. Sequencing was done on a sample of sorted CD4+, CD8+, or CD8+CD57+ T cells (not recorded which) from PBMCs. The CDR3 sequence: CASSPPGSGNTIYF. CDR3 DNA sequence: TGTGCCAGCAGTCCCCCAGGCTCTGGAAACACCATATATTTT.